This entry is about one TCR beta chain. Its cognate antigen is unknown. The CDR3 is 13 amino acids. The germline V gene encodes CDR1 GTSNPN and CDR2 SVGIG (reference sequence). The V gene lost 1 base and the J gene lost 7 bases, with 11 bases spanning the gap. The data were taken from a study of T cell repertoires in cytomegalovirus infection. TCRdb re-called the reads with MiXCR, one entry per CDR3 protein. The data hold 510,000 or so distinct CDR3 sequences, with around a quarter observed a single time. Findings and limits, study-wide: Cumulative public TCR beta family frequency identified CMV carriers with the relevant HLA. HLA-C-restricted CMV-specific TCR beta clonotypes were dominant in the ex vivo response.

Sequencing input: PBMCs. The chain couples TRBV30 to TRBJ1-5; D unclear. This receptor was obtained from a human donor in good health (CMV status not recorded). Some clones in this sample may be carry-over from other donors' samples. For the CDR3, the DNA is TGTGCCTGGAGTGCGGGCCTCCGCCAGCCCCAGCATTTT. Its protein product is CAWSAGLRQPQHF.